The following is a TCR beta chain sequence with its context. Its binding antigen is unknown. No qualities accompany the bases; no much larger clone lies one base away. The sample originates from a study of long-term antiretroviral therapy in people with HIV (dated by TCRdb to between 2021 and 2023). For the study in its entirety: The earliest samples were collected about a decade before the 2015 WHO recommendation for immediate ART, when ART was typically delayed until CD4 counts fell. A total of about 190 cryopreserved PBMC samples were contributed to the cohort by 30 adults with confirmed HIV infection, with samples collected serially over a mean of approximately 6 years (range 1-12). Test extractions of a monoclonal T-cell line alongside some 36 polyclonal samples showed no cross-contamination during QIAcube processing. Of the 30 or so participants with HIV, more than 10 were female. A retrospective serial study tested whether ART initiation and durable HIV suppression were associated with changes in peripheral blood TRB repertoire composition and diversity.

Inclusion was restricted to participants for whom at least one PBMC sample before ART initiation and at least two post-ART samples were available. Every participant with HIV received treatment in the United States of America. Before DNA extraction, cryopreserved samples containing roughly 0.9-11 million PBMC were thawed and washed. At the time of the earliest PBMC sample, participants with HIV were aged between about 23 and 55 years. PBMC samples were contributed by each participant from 1-4 timepoints before ART initiation and 2-8 timepoints after ART initiation, with a median of 7 samples. For every participant, serial HIV viral load, CD4+ T-cell count, ART history and demographic data were obtained. Genomic DNA was extracted from unsorted PBMC with a Qiagen kit on a QIAcube, processed in batches of 12 samples. As encoded in the germline V gene, CDR1 is MNHEY while CDR2 is SVGAGI. Trimming at the junction amounts to 5 bases on V and 6 bases on J, and the germline ends lie 14 bases apart. Inclusive of the bounding cysteine and phenylalanine, the CDR3 is 13 residues long. Only CDR3 DNA remains: 39 bases, in frame from the first base.

Study-wide conclusions, independent of this receptor: Because pre-ART samples had limited cell numbers, unsorted PBMC were profiled rather than sorted CD4+ and CD8+ T cells. No data were available on ART adherence, viral resistance or therapy changes, limiting inferences about post-ART repertoire changes. Narrower CDR3 length ranges were observed in HIV repertoires than in controls, and an antigen-experienced repertoire with only a slight naive shift after ART was suggested by the network structure. At every time point, the repertoire was dominated by expanded TRB clones first identified before ART initiation, although this dominance fluctuated and, in many PLHIV, declined after ART. Starting ART was linked to a significant rise in TRB diversity, yet even with long-term ART the diversity remained significantly lower than in transplant donor controls. The samples span the years 2004 to 2017, and the ART regimens used at that time may not be as effective as current regimens. Because PBMC availability was limited, only the TCR beta chain was sequenced, with no alpha chain pairing.

The immunoSEQ hsTCRB v3.0 assay was used at survey level resolution to sequence the TRB variable region. The target sequencing depth for TRB was about 40,000-50,000 T-cell genomes per sample. Pooled TRB libraries were sequenced on an Illumina MiSeq with a v3 150-cycle kit. Per the authors' processing: Repertoire analysis was run in R within a reproducible Nextflow workflow that covered QC, data transformation and analysis. Custom analyses were implemented in LymphoSeq2, an R package for AIRR-Seq data exploration. After excluding a few samples that yielded fewer than 5000 total TRB sequences, 150 to 200 HIV repertoires remained for analysis. Among the 200 or so HIV repertoires that were kept, some 60 were collected before ART initiation and over 120 were collected after ART initiation. Each repertoire was downsampled to 5000 TRB nucleotide sequences, and summary statistics were averaged across 100 downsampling iterations. The analysis kept only TRB sequences whose CDR3 regions were at least seven amino acids long. Diversity was measured with a Shannon entropy-derived clonality score and the Gini coefficient. Repertoire networks linked the top 5000 CDR3 amino acid sequences whenever two sequences differed by an edit distance of one. For TRB CDR3 amino acid sequences, GLIPH2 was used to predict antigen specificity groups and MHC restriction. To flag known associations with CMV, EBV, HIV or tissue antigens, CDR3 amino acid sequences were compared against VDJdb and McPAS-TCR. Pre-ART, post-ART and control groups were compared with Wilcoxon signed-rank tests and Holm-Bonferroni correction. Drawn from immuneACCESS, this table holds only the in-frame rearrangements with V and J called that TCRdb kept. Clones are partly lost; checked studies trace under half to an unresolved V gene and leave the rest unexplained. The DNA gave D and trimming, while V, J and clone size come from that table. The sample includes under 30,000 clones, with 88% observed a single time. Roughly 7% of the sample comes from the top ten.

This TCR came from a man aged 45-60 years with HIV. The sequencing used unsorted PBMCs, collected around 5 years before starting antiretroviral therapy. The V and J genes are TRBV6-5 and TRBJ2-7, with the D segment identity uncertain. This receptor has the CDR3 CASSPPGHGEQYF. Here is the DNA: TGTGCCAGCAGTCCACCGGGCCATGGCGAGCAGTACTTC.